A selection of T cell receptor beta chains follows, all from one sample in a study of regulatory T cells in long-lasting Graves disease. Using its own MiXCR run on the multiplex PCR reads, TCRdb lists one record per CDR3 protein. Here the sample spans about 430,000 distinct CDR3 sequences, around a fifth being singletons. Sample: peripheral blood mononuclear cells (PBMCs), taken when the disease was refractory, from a patient treated with antithyroid drugs. Source of these receptors: a female donor with Graves disease. Each CDR3 is given without its conserved first and last residue. D genes are given only for firm matches.

-	TRBV25-1	TRBJ1-2	ASSESVGAYGYT
-	TRBV29-1	TRBJ1-1	SVEASESEAF
-	TRBV2	TRBJ2-1	ATRRNREQF
TRBD2	TRBV7-9	TRBJ2-1	ASSALAGAFNEQF
TRBD2	TRBV20-1	TRBJ2-7	SARVAGGPYEQY
-	TRBV28	TRBJ2-4	ASSFHQGAKNIQY
-	TRBV29-1	TRBJ2-7	SLGHHSYEQY
-	TRBV30	TRBJ1-2	AWRLFDYGYT
-	TRBV28	TRBJ1-2	ASSPWGGLYGYT
TRBD1	TRBV19	TRBJ1-1	ARRGTGVGRDTEAF
TRBD2	TRBV20-1	TRBJ2-7	SARVPAGVYEQY
TRBD1	TRBV19	TRBJ1-5	ASSITGGPNQPQH
TRBD1	TRBV2	TRBJ2-7	ASIMDRGKDEQY
-	TRBV19	TRBJ1-1	ASSIVGGKNTEAF
-	TRBV6-1	TRBJ1-4	ASSEQTEKLF
TRBD2	TRBV28	TRBJ2-1	ASSLSGVSYNEQF
-	TRBV6-2/TRBV6-3	TRBJ2-7	ASSPRGKSARYEQY
-	TRBV2	TRBJ1-4	ASSGGAGEKLF
TRBD1	TRBV5-1	TRBJ2-3	ASSPRGRRDTQY
-	TRBV25-1	TRBJ1-3	ASSAPGAAGNTIY
-	TRBV29-1	TRBJ1-5	SASEGGTGNQPQH
TRBD2	TRBV28	TRBJ2-5	ASRTSGSQETQY
TRBD2	TRBV20-1	TRBJ2-7	SAPGLAGDYEQY
-	TRBV20-1	TRBJ1-1	SPTAGLNTEAF
-	TRBV29-1	TRBJ1-1	SVLDRSTTEAF
TRBD1	TRBV28	TRBJ2-1	ASSPQGGDRINEQF
TRBD2	TRBV28	TRBJ2-1	ASSPLGGGVHNEQF
TRBD2	TRBV7-9	TRBJ2-7	ASSLGGSFNEQY